Presented here are 5 T cell receptor beta chains from one specimen sequenced in a study of T-cell reconstitution after alpha-beta-depleted transplantation in children. The TCRbeta library was prepared with unique molecular identifiers. Using its own MiXCR run on the PCR reads, TCRdb lists one record per CDR3 protein. The sample lists 200,000 to 300,000 distinct CDR3 sequences, around 13% occurring once. The sequencing used PBMCs from the stem cell graft donor, collected from the stem cell graft. The receptors originated from a human donor who donated a stem cell graft to a child with acute lymphoblastic leukemia.

This clonotype came up many times. The chain has TRBV29-1 and TRBJ1-4; 9 positions agree with TRBD1. CDR1 is SQVTM and CDR2 is ANQGSEA in the germline V gene. The CDR3 runs to 13 residues. J lost 8 bases, V lost 6 bases, and 7 bases had no gene match. The CDR3: CSVGTGSKEKLFF. In DNA, the CDR3 is TGCAGCGTGGGGACAGGGAGTAAGGAAAAACTGTTTTTT.

Turning to this clonotype: A much larger clone lies one base from this, so it may be a read error. V is TRBV7-2 and J is TRBJ1-1; D call uncertain. The ends were cut back, 0 bases at V and 0 bases at J, with 5 bases in the middle. The V gene's germline CDR1 is SGHTA and CDR2 FQGNSA. The CDR3 spans 14 residues. The CDR3 DNA is TGTGCCAGCAGCTTAGCGCTTCTGAACACTGAAGCTTTCTTT. It is translated as CASSLALLNTEAFF.

In its sample, this clonotype was seen many times. The V and J genes are TRBV24-1 and TRBJ2-1, with D perhaps matching TRBD2 (5 bases). Trimming removed 3 bases from V and 9 bases from J, with 11 bases in between. The CDR3 has 13 amino acids. CDR1 is KGHDR and CDR2 is SFDVKD in the germline V gene. The CDR3 reads CATSDKTRGEQFF. CDR3 sequence (DNA): TGTGCCACCAGTGATAAAACTCGGGGTGAGCAGTTCTTC.

As to this clonotype: This may arise from a read error, as a much more abundant clone is one base away. The chain recombines TRBV28 with TRBJ2-6, with TRBD2 as a possible D gene (6 bases). From germline, CDR1 is MDHEN and CDR2 SYDVKM. The length of the CDR3 is 13 residues. The DNA for the CDR3 is TGTGCCAGCAGTTTTAAGCGGGCCAACGGCCTGACTTTC. This gives the protein CASSFKRANGLTF.

This clonotype came up many times. CDR3 loop: CASSPGTDTSTDTQYF. CDR3 coding DNA: TGCGCCAGCAGCCCAGGGACAGACACTAGCACAGATACGCAGTATTTT. This chain links TRBV5-1 with TRBJ2-3, with 7 bases aligning to TRBD1. Germline loops: CDR1 SGHRS, CDR2 YFSETQ. The CDR3 extends over 16 amino acids. V was clipped by 4 bases and J by 0 bases; unmatched bases: 8. Filled out from reference TRBV5-1 and TRBJ2-3, the complete variable domain reads KAGVTQTPRYLIKTRGQQVTLSCSPISGHRSVSWYQQTPGQGLQFLFEYFSETQRNKGNFPGRFSGRQFSNSRSEMNVSTLELGDSALYLCASSPGTDTSTDTQYFGPGTRLTVL.